This TCR beta chain was captured in a study of blood T cell repertoires in COVID-19. Study information: The origin of the acute and convalescent COVID-19 samples was the United States, Italy and Spain. The analysed material was cDNA or gDNA that came from T cells, B-cell-depleted T cells, or PBMCs.

Sequencing was performed with immunoSEQ multiplex PCR; in TCRdb, only in-frame clones are kept and a portion is missing. Here the sample spans about 110,000 clones, about 85% being singletons. The sequencing input was peripheral blood. The clonotype was recovered from a human donor in a cohort sampled during active COVID-19.

The CDR3 nucleotides read TGTGCCAGCAGGAGACAGGGGGGTGGGATGGGCGAGCAGTACTTC. Protein sequence: CASRRQGGGMGEQYF. The V gene is TRBV28, the J gene TRBJ2-7; 9 nucleotides agree with TRBD1. Trimming at V came to 6 bases and at J to 6 bases, leaving 12 bases not matched to a gene. The germline CDR1 and CDR2 sequences are MDHEN and SYDVKM. CDR3 length equals 15 residues.